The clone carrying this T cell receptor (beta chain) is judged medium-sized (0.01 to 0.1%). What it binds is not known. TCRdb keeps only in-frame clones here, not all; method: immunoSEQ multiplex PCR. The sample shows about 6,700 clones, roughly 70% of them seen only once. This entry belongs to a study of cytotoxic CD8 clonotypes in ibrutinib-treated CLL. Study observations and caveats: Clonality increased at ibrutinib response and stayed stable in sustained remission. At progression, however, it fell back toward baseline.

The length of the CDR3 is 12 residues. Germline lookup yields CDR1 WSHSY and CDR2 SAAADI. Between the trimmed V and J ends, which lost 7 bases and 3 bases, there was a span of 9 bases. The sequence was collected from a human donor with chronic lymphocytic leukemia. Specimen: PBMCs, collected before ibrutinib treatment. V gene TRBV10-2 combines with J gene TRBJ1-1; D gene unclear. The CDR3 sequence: CASTDQYTEAFF. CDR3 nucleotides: TGCGCCAGCACAGACCAGTACACTGAAGCTTTCTTT.